The present T cell receptor (beta chain) was sequenced within a study of T cell repertoires in cytomegalovirus infection. Whole-study results and caveats: CMV carriers with the relevant HLA were identified by cumulative public TCR beta family frequency. Ex vivo, HLA-C-restricted CMV-specific TCR beta clonotypes prevailed over the rest of the response.

There are many counts of this clonotype. Its cognate antigen is unknown. A read error may produce the germline difference seen at one junction end. TCRdb itself ran the reads through MiXCR, one entry per CDR3 protein. Of about 260,000 distinct CDR3 sequences in the sample, approximately 13% were seen once. This CDR3 contains 13 residues. The germline CDR1 and CDR2 sequences are SGHRS and YFSETQ. Sequenced material: PBMCs. This chain joins TRBV5-1 and TRBJ2-7; D may be TRBD1 or TRBD2 (6 bases each). The receptor's source is a human donor in good health (CMV status not recorded). Some clones in this sample may be carry-over from other donors' samples. CDR3 sequence (DNA): TGTGCCAGCAGCTTAGGGGGGCTCTACGAGCAGTACTTC. This codes for CASSLGGLYEQYF.